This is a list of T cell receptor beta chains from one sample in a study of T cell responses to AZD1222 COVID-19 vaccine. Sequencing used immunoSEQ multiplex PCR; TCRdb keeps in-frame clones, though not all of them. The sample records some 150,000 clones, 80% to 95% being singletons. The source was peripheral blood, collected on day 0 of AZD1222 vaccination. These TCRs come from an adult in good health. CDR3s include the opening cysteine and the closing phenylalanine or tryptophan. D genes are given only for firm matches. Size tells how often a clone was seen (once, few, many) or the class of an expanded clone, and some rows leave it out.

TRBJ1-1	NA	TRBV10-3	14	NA	TGTGCCATCAGTGAGTCGTTAGGGGGCACTGAAGCTTTCTTT	CAISESLGGTEAFF
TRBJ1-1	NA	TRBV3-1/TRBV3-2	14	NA	TGTGCCAGCAGCCAAGATCAGAGGAACACTGAAGCTTTCTTT	CASSQDQRNTEAFF
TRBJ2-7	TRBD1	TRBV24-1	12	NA	TGTGCCACCGGGACAGGGGGTCCCGAGCAGTACTTC	CATGTGGPEQYF
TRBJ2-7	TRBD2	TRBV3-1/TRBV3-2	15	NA	TGTGCCAGCAGCCAAGAGGGGACTAGCGCTTACGAGCAGTACTTC	CASSQEGTSAYEQYF
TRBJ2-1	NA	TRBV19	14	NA	TGTGCCAGTACCCGACGATTCGTACGCAATGAGCAGTTCTTC	CASTRRFVRNEQFF
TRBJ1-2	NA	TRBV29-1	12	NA	TGCAGCGTTGTTGTAGGGATGGATGGCTACACCTTC	CSVVVGMDGYTF
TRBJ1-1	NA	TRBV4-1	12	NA	TGCGCCAGCAGCCAGGGGTGGACTGAAGCTTTCTTT	CASSQGWTEAFF
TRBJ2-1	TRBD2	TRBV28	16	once	TGTGCCAGCAGATACCCCAGCGGGATCTCCTACAATGAGCAGTTCTTC	CASRYPSGISYNEQFF
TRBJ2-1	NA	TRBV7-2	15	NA	TGTGCCAGCAGCTTAATCGGGAGTTCGTCCAATGAGCAGTTCTTC	CASSLIGSSSNEQFF
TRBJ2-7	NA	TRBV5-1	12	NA	TGCGCCAGCAGCTCCGGGTCCGGCGAGCAGTACTTC	CASSSGSGEQYF
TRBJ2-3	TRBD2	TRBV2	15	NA	TGTGCCAGCAGTACCCTAGCGGGAGGCACAGATACGCAGTATTTT	CASSTLAGGTDTQYF
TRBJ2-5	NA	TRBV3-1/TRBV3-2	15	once	TGTGCCAGCAGCCAAATCGGGACGGGGCAAGAGACCCAGTACTTC	CASSQIGTGQETQYF
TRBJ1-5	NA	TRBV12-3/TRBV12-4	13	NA	TGTGCCAGCAGACCGACGGGGACGCAGCCCCAGCATTTT	CASRPTGTQPQHF
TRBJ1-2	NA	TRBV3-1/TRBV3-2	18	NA	TGTGCCAGCAGCCAAGAAGCTGGCGGACAGTCTCCCAGGGAGGGCTACACCTTC	CASSQEAGGQSPREGYTF
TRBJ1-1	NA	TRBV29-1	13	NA	TGCAGCGCTATTAAAGGAGCGAACACTGAAGCTTTCTTT	CSAIKGANTEAFF
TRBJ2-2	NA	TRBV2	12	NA	TGTGCCAGCAGTATCGGGGCCGGGGAGCTGTTTTTT	CASSIGAGELFF
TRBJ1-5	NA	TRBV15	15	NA	TGTGCCACCAGCAGGGAGGGGTTTGGCAATCAGCCCCAGCATTTT	CATSREGFGNQPQHF
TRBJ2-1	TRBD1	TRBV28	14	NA	TGTGCCAGCAGTTCGCCGACAGGGGGGGGTGAGCAGTTCTTC	CASSSPTGGGEQFF
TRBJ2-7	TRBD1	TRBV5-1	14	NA	TGCGCCAGCAGCTTCCAGGGGGCAATCTACGAGCAGTACTTC	CASSFQGAIYEQYF
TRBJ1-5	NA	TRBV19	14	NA	TGTGCCAGTAGTAGGAGCAGAGGCAATCAGCCCCAGCATTTT	CASSRSRGNQPQHF
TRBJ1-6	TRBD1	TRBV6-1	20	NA	TGTGCCAGCAGTGCCCAAAGACAGGGGGCGCGTTTAGGTCGTAATTCACCCCTCCACTTT	CASSAQRQGARLGRNSPLHF
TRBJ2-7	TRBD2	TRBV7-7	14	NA	TGTGCTAGCAGCTCGGGACTAGCGGGAGCCGAGCAGTACTTC	CASSSGLAGAEQYF
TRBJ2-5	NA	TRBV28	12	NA	TGTGCCAGCAGTTTGACGGGAGAGACCCAGTACTTC	CASSLTGETQYF
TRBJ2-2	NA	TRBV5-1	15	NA	TGCGCCAGCAGCTTGGCGACCCAGGGGTCCGGGGAGCTGTTTTTT	CASSLATQGSGELFF
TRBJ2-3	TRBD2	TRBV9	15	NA	TGTGCCAGCAGCATGGGACTAGCGGGAGGTGATACGCAGTATTTT	CASSMGLAGGDTQYF
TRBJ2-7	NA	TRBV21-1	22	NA	TGTGCCAGCAGCACCCCTGGGAACCCCGGACTAGCGGGGGCGCGTACGACCTACGAGCAGTACTTC	CASSTPGNPGLAGARTTYEQYF
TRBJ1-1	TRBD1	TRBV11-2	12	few	TGTGCCAGCAGCCGATCGACAGGGTGGGCTTTCTTT	CASSRSTGWAFF
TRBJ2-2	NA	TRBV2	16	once	TGTGCCAGCACCGCGCCGAGACGGGGAAACACCGGGGAGCTGTTTTTT	CASTAPRRGNTGELFF
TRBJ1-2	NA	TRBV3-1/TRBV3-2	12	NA	TGTGCCAGCAGCCACACTTCGGGGTCTTCAGAATTC	CASSHTSGSSEF
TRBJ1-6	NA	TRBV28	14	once	TGTGCCAGCAGTCCGGGGACTGCTAATTCACCCCTCCACTTT	CASSPGTANSPLHF
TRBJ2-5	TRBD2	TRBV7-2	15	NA	TGTGCCAGCAGCCTCACCAGGACGGGAGGAGAGACCCAGTACTTC	CASSLTRTGGETQYF
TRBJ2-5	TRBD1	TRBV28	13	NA	TGTGCCAGCTTACAGGGGCCCCAAGAGACCCAGTACTTC	CASLQGPQETQYF
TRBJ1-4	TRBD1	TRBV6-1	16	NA	TGTGCCAGCAGTGAAGCGCTTACCAGGGGGCATGAAAAACTGTTTTTT	CASSEALTRGHEKLFF
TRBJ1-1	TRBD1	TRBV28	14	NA	TGTGCCAGCAGTCCGACAGGGGCGAACACTGAAGCTTTCTTT	CASSPTGANTEAFF
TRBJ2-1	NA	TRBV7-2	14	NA	TGTGCCAGCAGCTTAGGTACGACGTACAATGAGCAGTTCTTC	CASSLGTTYNEQFF
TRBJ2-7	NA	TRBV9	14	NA	TGTGCCAGCAGCGTAGGCGGACAACCCGACGAGCAGTACTTC	CASSVGGQPDEQYF
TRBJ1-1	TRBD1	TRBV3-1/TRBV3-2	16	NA	TGTGCCAGCAGCCAAAGTAGGACAGGGAGTGAGGCTGAAGCTTTCTTT	CASSQSRTGSEAEAFF
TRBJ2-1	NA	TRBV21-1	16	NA	TGTGCCAGCAGCAAAGTTCGGGAGGGTCGTTACAATGAGCAGTTCTTC	CASSKVREGRYNEQFF
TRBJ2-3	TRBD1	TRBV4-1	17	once	TGCGCCAGCAGGCCGACCCGGGACAGGGGAGGGGCAGATACGCAGTATTTT	CASRPTRDRGGADTQYF
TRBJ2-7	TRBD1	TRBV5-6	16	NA	TGTGCCAGCAGCTTGGCCTGGGAGGGGACAGGGAACGAGCAGTACTTC	CASSLAWEGTGNEQYF
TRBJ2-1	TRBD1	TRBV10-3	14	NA	TGTGCCATCAGTGTAGGGACAGGGGGCAATGAGCAGTTCTTC	CAISVGTGGNEQFF
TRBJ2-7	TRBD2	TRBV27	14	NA	TGTGCCAGCAGTAGACTAGCGATTACCTACGAGCAGTACTTC	CASSRLAITYEQYF